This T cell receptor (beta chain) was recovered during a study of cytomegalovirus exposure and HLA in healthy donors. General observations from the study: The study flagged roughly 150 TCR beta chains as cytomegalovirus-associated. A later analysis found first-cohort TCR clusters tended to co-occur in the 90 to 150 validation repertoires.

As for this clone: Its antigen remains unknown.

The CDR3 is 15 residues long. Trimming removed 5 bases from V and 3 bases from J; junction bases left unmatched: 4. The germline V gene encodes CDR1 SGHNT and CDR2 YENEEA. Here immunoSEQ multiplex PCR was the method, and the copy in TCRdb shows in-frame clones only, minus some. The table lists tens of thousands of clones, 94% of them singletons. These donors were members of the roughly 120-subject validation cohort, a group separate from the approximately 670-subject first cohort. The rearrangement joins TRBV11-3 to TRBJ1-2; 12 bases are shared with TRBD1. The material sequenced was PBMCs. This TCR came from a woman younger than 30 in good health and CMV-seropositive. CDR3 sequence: CASSRGTGGDYGYTF. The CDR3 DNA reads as TGTGCCAGCAGCCGAGGGACAGGGGGCGACTATGGCTACACCTTC.